The rows below give T cell receptor beta chains drawn from one sample of a study of neurological immune-mediated disorders. TCRdb fed the 5' RACE reads into MiXCR, producing one record per CDR3 protein. This table holds around 70,000 distinct CDR3 sequences, approximately 3.4% found once. Sample: PBMCs. These receptors were collected from a woman aged 50 to 60 with multiple sclerosis. CDR3s include the opening cysteine and the closing phenylalanine or tryptophan. Fields, in order: J gene, V gene, CDR3 protein.

j_call: TRBJ2-6
v_call: TRBV5-1
cdr3_aa: CASSLDRGPGANVLTF

j_call: TRBJ1-1
v_call: TRBV7-6
cdr3_aa: CASSFRPGTVTEAFF

j_call: TRBJ2-3
v_call: TRBV20-1
cdr3_aa: CSASLAVKNTQYF

j_call: TRBJ1-4
v_call: TRBV15
cdr3_aa: CATSRVSSGAGEKLFF

j_call: TRBJ1-5
v_call: TRBV2
cdr3_aa: CASSLDRGVGNQPQHF

j_call: TRBJ2-5
v_call: TRBV3-1
cdr3_aa: CASSVTGEETQYF

j_call: TRBJ1-2
v_call: TRBV7-8
cdr3_aa: CASSILAGGDYGYTF

j_call: TRBJ1-2
v_call: TRBV5-1
cdr3_aa: CASSPLGRTLSYGYTF

j_call: TRBJ2-1
v_call: TRBV2
cdr3_aa: CASNLPGKHNEQFF

j_call: TRBJ2-5
v_call: TRBV6-1
cdr3_aa: CASSEARRLTQYF

j_call: TRBJ2-5
v_call: TRBV20-1
cdr3_aa: CSARTSLNTETQYF

j_call: TRBJ2-2
v_call: TRBV7-9
cdr3_aa: CASSFHRGLRGELFF

j_call: TRBJ1-4
v_call: TRBV12-3/TRBV12-4
cdr3_aa: CASSRVGGSNEKLFF

j_call: TRBJ2-7
v_call: TRBV20-1
cdr3_aa: CSARELGTGMNEQYF

j_call: TRBJ2-5
v_call: TRBV5-1
cdr3_aa: CASSSGTAQETQYF

j_call: TRBJ2-1
v_call: TRBV4-1
cdr3_aa: CASSQGLLGRDEQFF

j_call: TRBJ1-2
v_call: TRBV7-8
cdr3_aa: CASSPGRGSDYGYTF

j_call: TRBJ1-4
v_call: TRBV5-1
cdr3_aa: CASSSDRGGEKLFF

j_call: TRBJ1-2
v_call: TRBV18
cdr3_aa: CASSPPSRGTNYGYTF

j_call: TRBJ2-3
v_call: TRBV7-9
cdr3_aa: CASSLSAINTQYF

j_call: TRBJ1-4
v_call: TRBV10-3
cdr3_aa: CAISESFGQNNEKLFF

j_call: TRBJ2-7
v_call: TRBV20-1
cdr3_aa: CSARDGLAGNYEQYF

j_call: TRBJ2-3
v_call: TRBV20-1
cdr3_aa: CSAPLRGDTQYF

j_call: TRBJ2-2
v_call: TRBV5-1
cdr3_aa: CASSLETGPPDGELFF

j_call: TRBJ1-2
v_call: TRBV6-2/TRBV6-3
cdr3_aa: CASSPTGWHYGYTF

j_call: TRBJ2-7
v_call: TRBV18
cdr3_aa: CASSPQTGGEQYF

j_call: TRBJ1-2
v_call: TRBV20-1
cdr3_aa: CSARLGFYGYTF

j_call: TRBJ2-2
v_call: TRBV2
cdr3_aa: CASSDTPNTGELFF

j_call: TRBJ2-1
v_call: TRBV5-1
cdr3_aa: CASRSYPGLAGGGYNEQFF

j_call: TRBJ1-2
v_call: TRBV2
cdr3_aa: CASSGTGLYGYTF

j_call: TRBJ2-7
v_call: TRBV5-1
cdr3_aa: CASSALTGSYEQYF

j_call: TRBJ2-7
v_call: TRBV20-1
cdr3_aa: CSAPGTSGSRGSSEQYF

j_call: TRBJ2-3
v_call: TRBV20-1
cdr3_aa: CSAGQGADTQYF